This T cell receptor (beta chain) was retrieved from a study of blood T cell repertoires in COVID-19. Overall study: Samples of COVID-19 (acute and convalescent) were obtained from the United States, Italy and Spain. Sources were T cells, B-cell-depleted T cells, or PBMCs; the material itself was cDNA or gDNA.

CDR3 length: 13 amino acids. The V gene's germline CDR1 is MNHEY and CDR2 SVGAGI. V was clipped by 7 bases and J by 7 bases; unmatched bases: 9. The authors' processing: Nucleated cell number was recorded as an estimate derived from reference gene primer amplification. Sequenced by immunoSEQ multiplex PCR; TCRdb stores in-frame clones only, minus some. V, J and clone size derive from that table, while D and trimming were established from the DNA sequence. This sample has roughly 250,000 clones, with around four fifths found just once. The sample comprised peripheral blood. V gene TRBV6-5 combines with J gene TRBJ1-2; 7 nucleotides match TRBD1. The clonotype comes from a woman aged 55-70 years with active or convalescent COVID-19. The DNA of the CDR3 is TGTGCCAGCACCCAGACAGGGTACGGTGGCTACACCTTC. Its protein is CASTQTGYGGYTF.